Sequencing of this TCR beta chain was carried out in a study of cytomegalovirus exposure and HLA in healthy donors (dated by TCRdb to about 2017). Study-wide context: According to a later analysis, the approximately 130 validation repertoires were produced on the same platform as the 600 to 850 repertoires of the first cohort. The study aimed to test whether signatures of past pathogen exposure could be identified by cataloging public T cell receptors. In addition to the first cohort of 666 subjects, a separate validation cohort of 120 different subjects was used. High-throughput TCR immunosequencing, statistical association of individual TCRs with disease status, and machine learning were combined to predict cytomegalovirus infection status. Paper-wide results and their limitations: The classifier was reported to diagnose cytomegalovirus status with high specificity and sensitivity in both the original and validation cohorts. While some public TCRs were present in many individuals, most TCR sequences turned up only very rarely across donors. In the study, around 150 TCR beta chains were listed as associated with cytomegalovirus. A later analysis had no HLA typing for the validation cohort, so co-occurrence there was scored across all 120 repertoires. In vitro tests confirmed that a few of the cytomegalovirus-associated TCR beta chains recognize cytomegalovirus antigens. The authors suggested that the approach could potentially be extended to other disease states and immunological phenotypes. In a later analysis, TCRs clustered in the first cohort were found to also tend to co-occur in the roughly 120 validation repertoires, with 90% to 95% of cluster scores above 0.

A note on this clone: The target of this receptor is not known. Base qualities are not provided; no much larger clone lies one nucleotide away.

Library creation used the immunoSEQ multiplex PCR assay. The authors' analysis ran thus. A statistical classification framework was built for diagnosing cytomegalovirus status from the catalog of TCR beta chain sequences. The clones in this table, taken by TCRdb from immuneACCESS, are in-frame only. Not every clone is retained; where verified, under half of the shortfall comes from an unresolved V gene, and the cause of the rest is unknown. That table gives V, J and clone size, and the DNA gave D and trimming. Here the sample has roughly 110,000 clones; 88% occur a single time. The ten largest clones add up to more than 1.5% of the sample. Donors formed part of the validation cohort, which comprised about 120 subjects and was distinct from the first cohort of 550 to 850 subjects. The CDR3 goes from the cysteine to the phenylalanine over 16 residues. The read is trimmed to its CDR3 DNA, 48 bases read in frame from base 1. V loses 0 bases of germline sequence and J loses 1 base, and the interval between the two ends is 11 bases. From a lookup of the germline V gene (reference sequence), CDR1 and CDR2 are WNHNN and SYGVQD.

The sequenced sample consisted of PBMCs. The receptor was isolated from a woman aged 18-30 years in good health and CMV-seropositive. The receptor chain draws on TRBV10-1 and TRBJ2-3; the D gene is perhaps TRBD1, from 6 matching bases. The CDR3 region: CASSESGGEGTDTQYF. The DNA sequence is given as TGCGCCAGCAGTGAGTCTGGGGGCGAGGGCACAGATACGCAGTATTTT.